Only a few counts were recorded for the clone carrying this T cell receptor beta chain. Its antigen is not known. These data are taken from a study of CD8 T cells in ankylosing spondylitis. The study, taken as a whole, reports: Seemingly characteristic of ankylosing spondylitis blood was a TCR beta motif consisting of about 8 highly homologous variants.

TCRdb passed the 5' RACE reads through MiXCR, listing each CDR3 protein once. In the table there are fewer than 650,000 distinct CDR3 sequences, roughly an eighth of which are singletons. This CDR3 is 13 amino acids long. Germline CDR1 reads SGHTA; CDR2 reads FQGNSA. The V end was cut by 1 base, the J end by 4 bases, with 5 bases between. The chain joins TRBV7-2 to TRBJ1-5; D is unresolved. The specimen was blood, either unsorted or a sorted T cell fraction (not recorded which). The receptor's source is a male donor with ankylosing spondylitis. In DNA, the CDR3 is TGTGCCAGCAGCTTAGTCCATAATCAGCCCCAGCATTTT. Translated, it gives CASSLVHNQPQHF.